A selection of T cell receptor beta chains follows, all from one sample in a study of regulatory dendritic cells for organ transplantation. Generated by immunoSEQ multiplex PCR, the TCRdb table keeps only in-frame clones and is missing some. The sample has some 13,000 clones; 74% are singletons. The antigens of these receptors remain unknown. Material: naive CD4+ T cells from blood cultured with regulatory dendritic cells. These TCRs come from a human donor in good health. The CDR3 runs from the conserved cysteine through the conserved F or W. Fields, in order: clone size, V gene, J gene, D gene, CDR3 protein, CDR3 DNA. D genes are given only for firm matches. Not every row has a clone size; where given, it reads once, few, many or a size class.

clone_size: NA; v_call: TRBV9; j_call: TRBJ2-5; d_call: NA; cdr3_aa: CASSVGGRPETQYF; cdr3_nt: TGTGCCAGCAGCGTAGGAGGGCGGCCGGAGACCCAGTACTTC
clone_size: few; v_call: TRBV7-6; j_call: TRBJ1-1; d_call: TRBD1; cdr3_aa: CADPRDRGLMNTEAFF; cdr3_nt: TGTGCCGACCCGAGGGACAGGGGTCTTATGAACACTGAAGCTTTCTTT
clone_size: NA; v_call: TRBV10-3; j_call: TRBJ1-1; d_call: NA; cdr3_aa: CAIRTGMNTEAFF; cdr3_nt: TGTGCCATCAGAACAGGTATGAACACTGAAGCTTTCTTT
clone_size: NA; v_call: TRBV19; j_call: TRBJ2-3; d_call: TRBD2; cdr3_aa: CASRPGLAGPSSTDTQYF; cdr3_nt: TGTGCCAGTAGACCGGGACTAGCGGGGCCTTCTAGCACAGATACGCAGTATTTT
clone_size: NA; v_call: TRBV4-1; j_call: TRBJ2-7; d_call: TRBD2; cdr3_aa: CASSLGAGGQNEQYF; cdr3_nt: TGCGCCAGCAGCCTAGGAGCGGGGGGGCAAAACGAGCAGTACTTC
clone_size: few; v_call: TRBV5-1; j_call: TRBJ1-5; d_call: NA; cdr3_aa: CASSLVGAWNQPQHF; cdr3_nt: TGCGCCAGCAGCTTGGTAGGGGCATGGAATCAGCCCCAGCATTTT
clone_size: NA; v_call: TRBV5-1; j_call: TRBJ2-3; d_call: NA; cdr3_aa: CASSPNGHTDTQYF; cdr3_nt: TGCGCCAGCAGCCCGAACGGACACACAGATACGCAGTATTTT
clone_size: NA; v_call: TRBV7-9; j_call: TRBJ2-3; d_call: TRBD2; cdr3_aa: CASSLGPGGSTDTQYF; cdr3_nt: TGTGCCAGCAGCTTAGGGCCGGGAGGAAGCACAGATACGCAGTATTTT
clone_size: NA; v_call: TRBV6-4; j_call: TRBJ1-1; d_call: NA; cdr3_aa: CASSEADLNTEAFF; cdr3_nt: TGTGCCAGCAGTGAGGCAGATTTGAACACTGAAGCTTTCTTT
clone_size: NA; v_call: TRBV9; j_call: TRBJ2-1; d_call: TRBD2; cdr3_aa: CASSVGTSGHNEQFF; cdr3_nt: TGTGCCAGCAGCGTAGGGACTAGCGGTCACAATGAGCAGTTCTTC
clone_size: NA; v_call: TRBV9; j_call: TRBJ2-1; d_call: NA; cdr3_aa: CASSGGLLNEQFF; cdr3_nt: TGTGCCAGCAGCGGTGGACTGCTCAATGAGCAGTTCTTC
clone_size: NA; v_call: TRBV19; j_call: TRBJ2-1; d_call: NA; cdr3_aa: CASSIPLPGSEQFF; cdr3_nt: TGTGCCAGTAGTATTCCCCTCCCGGGGAGTGAGCAGTTCTTC
clone_size: few; v_call: TRBV6-6; j_call: TRBJ1-1; d_call: NA; cdr3_aa: CASTVQEKVTEAFF; cdr3_nt: TGTGCCAGCACGGTACAGGAAAAGGTCACTGAAGCTTTCTTT
clone_size: NA; v_call: TRBV7-2; j_call: TRBJ2-2; d_call: TRBD1; cdr3_aa: CASSFHRGRELFF; cdr3_nt: TGTGCCAGCAGCTTCCACAGGGGGCGAGAGCTGTTTTTT
clone_size: once; v_call: TRBV7-2; j_call: TRBJ1-2; d_call: TRBD1; cdr3_aa: CASSLMAGGAEYGYTF; cdr3_nt: TGTGCCAGCAGCTTAATGGCAGGGGGCGCGGAATATGGCTACACCTTC
clone_size: NA; v_call: TRBV5-4; j_call: TRBJ2-7; d_call: NA; cdr3_aa: CASSSGAGGYEQYF; cdr3_nt: TGTGCCAGCAGCTCAGGGGCAGGGGGGTACGAGCAGTACTTC
clone_size: once; v_call: TRBV6-1; j_call: TRBJ1-5; d_call: NA; cdr3_aa: CASSEDRFPNQPQHF; cdr3_nt: TGTGCCAGCAGTGAAGACAGGTTTCCCAATCAGCCCCAGCATTTT
clone_size: NA; v_call: TRBV5-4; j_call: TRBJ2-4; d_call: TRBD1; cdr3_aa: CASSPGQERNIQYF; cdr3_nt: TGTGCCAGCAGCCCGGGACAGGAGAGAAACATTCAGTACTTC
clone_size: few; v_call: TRBV5-5; j_call: TRBJ1-1; d_call: NA; cdr3_aa: CASSLVSGRDTEAFF; cdr3_nt: TGTGCCAGCAGCTTGGTATCGGGCAGGGACACTGAAGCTTTCTTT
clone_size: NA; v_call: TRBV6-5; j_call: TRBJ2-1; d_call: NA; cdr3_aa: CASSRRGANNEQFF; cdr3_nt: TGTGCCAGCAGTAGACGGGGGGCCAACAATGAGCAGTTCTTC
clone_size: NA; v_call: TRBV7-3; j_call: TRBJ1-1; d_call: NA; cdr3_aa: CASSSLMNTEAFF; cdr3_nt: TGTGCCAGCAGCTCACTCATGAACACTGAAGCTTTCTTT
clone_size: NA; v_call: TRBV4-1; j_call: TRBJ2-4; d_call: NA; cdr3_aa: CASSQESRVNGIQYF; cdr3_nt: TGCGCCAGCAGCCAAGAATCCAGGGTGAATGGCATTCAGTACTTC
clone_size: NA; v_call: TRBV18; j_call: TRBJ2-1; d_call: TRBD2; cdr3_aa: CASSPPGLAGGQYNEQFF; cdr3_nt: TGTGCCAGCTCACCACCGGGACTAGCGGGGGGTCAATACAATGAGCAGTTCTTC
clone_size: NA; v_call: TRBV18; j_call: TRBJ2-5; d_call: NA; cdr3_aa: CASSPPGEETQYF; cdr3_nt: TGTGCCAGCTCACCACCGGGAGAAGAGACCCAGTACTTC
clone_size: NA; v_call: TRBV13; j_call: TRBJ2-5; d_call: TRBD2; cdr3_aa: CASSTTSGGGETQYF; cdr3_nt: TGTGCCAGCAGCACTACTAGCGGGGGCGGTGAGACCCAGTACTTC
clone_size: NA; v_call: TRBV6-5; j_call: TRBJ1-1; d_call: NA; cdr3_aa: CASSGGGNTEAFF; cdr3_nt: TGTGCCAGCAGTGGGGGGGGGAACACTGAAGCTTTCTTT
clone_size: few; v_call: TRBV27; j_call: TRBJ2-1; d_call: TRBD2; cdr3_aa: CASSTRTSGEQFF; cdr3_nt: TGTGCCAGCAGTACCCGGACTAGCGGAGAGCAGTTCTTC
clone_size: NA; v_call: TRBV19; j_call: TRBJ2-5; d_call: TRBD2; cdr3_aa: CASSMTGTRVVWTQYF; cdr3_nt: TGTGCCAGTAGTATGACCGGGACTAGGGTCGTGTGGACCCAGTACTTC
clone_size: few; v_call: TRBV7-2; j_call: TRBJ1-6; d_call: NA; cdr3_aa: CASSLGGRPRASPLHF; cdr3_nt: TGTGCCAGCAGCTTAGGCGGCCGACCGCGTGCGTCACCCCTCCACTTT
clone_size: NA; v_call: TRBV7-2; j_call: TRBJ2-3; d_call: TRBD1; cdr3_aa: CASSLRTGSGTDTQYF; cdr3_nt: TGTGCCAGCAGCTTAAGGACAGGCTCGGGCACAGATACGCAGTATTTT
clone_size: NA; v_call: TRBV2; j_call: TRBJ1-5; d_call: TRBD1; cdr3_aa: CASSPTGPLNQPQHF; cdr3_nt: TGTGCCAGCAGTCCGACAGGGCCCCTTAATCAGCCCCAGCATTTT